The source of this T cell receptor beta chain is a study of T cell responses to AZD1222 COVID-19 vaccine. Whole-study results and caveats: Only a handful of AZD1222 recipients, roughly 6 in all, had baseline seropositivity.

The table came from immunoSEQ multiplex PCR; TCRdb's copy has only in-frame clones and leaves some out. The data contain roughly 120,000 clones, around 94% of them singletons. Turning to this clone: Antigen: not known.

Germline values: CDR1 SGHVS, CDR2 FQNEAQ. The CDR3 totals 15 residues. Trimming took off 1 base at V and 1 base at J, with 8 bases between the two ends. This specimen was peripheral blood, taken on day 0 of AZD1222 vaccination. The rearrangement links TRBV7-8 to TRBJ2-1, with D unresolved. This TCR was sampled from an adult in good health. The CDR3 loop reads CASSLDYGSYNEQFF. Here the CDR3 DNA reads TGTGCCAGCAGCTTAGACTATGGGTCCTACAATGAGCAGTTCTTC.